This T cell receptor beta chain was identified during a study of CD8+ T cells in alopecia areata. cDNA reverse transcribed from extracted RNA served as the sequencing template. Assay: immunoSEQ multiplex PCR; the TCRdb copy retains only in-frame clones and omits some. Found here are 150,000 to 200,000 clones, just under 60% of them singletons; the top ten hold roughly 14%. Concerning this clone: Its specificity is unknown.

Regarding the study as a whole: It was less clear whether patients shared TCRs than it was in mice, possibly because of HLA.

This sample comprised CD4+ T cells sorted from blood, obtained at week 0. This receptor was obtained from a human donor with alopecia areata.

The CDR3 reads CSAGTGGFETQYF. CDR3 in DNA: TGCAGCGCCGGGACAGGGGGCTTCGAGACCCAGTACTTC. The rearrangement joins TRBV29-1 to TRBJ2-5, with TRBD1 identical over 12 bases. V lost 7 bases and J lost 5; bases outside the gene matches: 5. Germline V gene sequence: CDR1 SQVTM, CDR2 ANQGSEA. The CDR3 is made up of 13 amino acids.